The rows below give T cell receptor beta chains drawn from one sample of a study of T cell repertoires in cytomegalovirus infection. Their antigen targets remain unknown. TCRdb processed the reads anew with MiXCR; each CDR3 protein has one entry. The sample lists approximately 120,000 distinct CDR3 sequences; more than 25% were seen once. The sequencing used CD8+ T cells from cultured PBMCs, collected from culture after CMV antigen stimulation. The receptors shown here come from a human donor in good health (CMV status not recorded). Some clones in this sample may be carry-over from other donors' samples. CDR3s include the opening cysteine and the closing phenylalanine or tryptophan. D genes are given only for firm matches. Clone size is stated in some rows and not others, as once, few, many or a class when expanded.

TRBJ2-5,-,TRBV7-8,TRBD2,CASSAGLAGRLLQETQYF,TGTGCCAGCAGCGCGGGACTAGCGGGGCGACTTCTCCAAGAGACCCAGTACTTC
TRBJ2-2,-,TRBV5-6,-,CASSLGIGAPGELFF,TGTGCCAGCAGCCTTGGAATAGGAGCACCGGGGGAGCTGTTTTTT
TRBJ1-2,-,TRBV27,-,CASSQGNGYTF,TGTGCCAGCAGCCAGGGAAATGGCTACACCTTC
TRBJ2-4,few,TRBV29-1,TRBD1,CSAYGQGNIQYF,TGCAGCGCCTACGGACAGGGTAACATTCAGTACTTC
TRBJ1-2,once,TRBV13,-,CASSPGPPGYGYTF,TGTGCCAGCAGCCCAGGACCCCCCGGCTATGGCTACACCTTC
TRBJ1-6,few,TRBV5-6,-,CASSLAGSSYNSPLHF,TGTGCCAGCAGCTTGGCCGGAAGCTCCTATAATTCACCCCTCCACTTT
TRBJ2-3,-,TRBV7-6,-,CASSLEEGATTDTQYF,TGTGCCAGCAGCTTAGAGGAGGGGGCGACGACAGATACGCAGTATTTT
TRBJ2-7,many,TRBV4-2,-,CASSQPQTGTTYEQYF,TGTGCCAGCAGCCAACCCCAGACAGGAACTACCTACGAGCAGTACTTC
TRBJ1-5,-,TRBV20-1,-,CSAGGYGKGPNQPQHF,TGCAGTGCTGGGGGGTATGGCAAGGGACCCAATCAGCCCCAGCATTTT
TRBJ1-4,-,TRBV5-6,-,CASSQGPSNEKLFF,TGTGCCAGCAGCCAGGGACCGTCGAATGAAAAACTGTTTTTT
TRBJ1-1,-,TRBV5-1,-,CASSLEGPGLNTEAFF,TGCGCCAGCAGCTTGGAGGGCCCAGGTCTAAACACTGAAGCTTTCTTT
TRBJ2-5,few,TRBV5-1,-,CASSVVEETQYF,TGCGCCAGCAGCGTCGTTGAAGAGACCCAGTACTTC
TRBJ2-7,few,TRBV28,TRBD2,CASSSRTSVRHEQYF,TGTGCCAGCAGTTCGCGGACTAGCGTTCGCCACGAGCAGTACTTC
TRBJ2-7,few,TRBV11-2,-,CASTSPPFSEQYF,TGTGCCAGCACCTCCCCCCCGTTTAGCGAGCAGTACTTC
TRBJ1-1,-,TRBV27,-,CASSRGTLNTEAFF,TGTGCCAGCAGTCGCGGGACACTGAACACTGAAGCTTTCTTT
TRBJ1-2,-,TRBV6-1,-,CASSPDPSYGYTF,TGTGCCAGCAGCCCGGACCCCTCCTATGGCTACACCTTC
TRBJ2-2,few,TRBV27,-,CASSSPPPGVSTGELFF,TGTGCCAGCAGTTCCCCCCCCCCCGGAGTCTCCACCGGGGAGCTGTTTTTT
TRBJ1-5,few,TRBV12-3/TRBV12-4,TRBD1,CASSFTTTRDRGSQGNQPQHF,TGTGCCAGCAGTTTTACCACCACCCGGGACAGGGGTAGCCAGGGGAATCAGCCCCAGCATTTT
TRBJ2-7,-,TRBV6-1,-,CASSERGGDRRTYEQYF,TGTGCCAGCAGTGAAAGGGGGGGGGACCGAAGGACCTACGAGCAGTACTTC
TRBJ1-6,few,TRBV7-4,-,CASSLRRDLYNSPLHF,TGTGCCAGCAGCCTCAGACGGGACCTCTATAATTCACCCCTCCACTTT
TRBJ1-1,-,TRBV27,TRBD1,CASSETSGGQTEAFF,TGTGCCAGCAGCGAGACCTCAGGGGGTCAGACTGAAGCTTTCTTT
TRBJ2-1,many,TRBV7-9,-,CASTGEGGSSYNEQFF,TGTGCCAGCACCGGGGAAGGGGGTAGCTCCTACAATGAGCAGTTCTTC
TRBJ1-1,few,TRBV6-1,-,CASSYPRGIGGGGTEAFF,TGTGCCAGCAGTTACCCGCGAGGAATAGGCGGGGGTGGCACTGAAGCTTTCTTT
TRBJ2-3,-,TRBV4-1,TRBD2,CASSLWTSGGDTDTQYF,TGCGCCAGCAGCCTATGGACTAGCGGGGGGGACACAGATACGCAGTATTTT
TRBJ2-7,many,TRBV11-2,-,CASSLYGGNRYEQYF,TGTGCCAGCAGCTTATATGGCGGCAACCGATACGAGCAGTACTTC
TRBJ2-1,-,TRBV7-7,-,CASSPMPIPKSYNEQFF,TGTGCTAGCAGCCCAATGCCCATCCCCAAGTCCTACAATGAGCAGTTCTTC
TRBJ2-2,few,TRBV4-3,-,CASSQDRVGTGELFF,TGCGCCAGCAGCCAAGATCGGGTGGGAACCGGGGAGCTGTTTTTT
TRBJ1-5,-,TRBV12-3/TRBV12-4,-,CASSLAGAANQPQHF,TGTGCCAGCAGTTTAGCGGGGGCGGCCAATCAGCCCCAGCATTTT
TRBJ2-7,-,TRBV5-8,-,CASAFPDSSYEQYF,TGTGCCAGCGCCTTTCCGGACAGTTCCTACGAGCAGTACTTC
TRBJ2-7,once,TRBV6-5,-,CASSLGTQTYEQYF,TGTGCCAGCAGTCTCGGGACACAGACCTACGAGCAGTACTTC
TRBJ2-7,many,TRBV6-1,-,CASSEFLTYEQYF,TGTGCCAGCAGTGAATTCCTAACCTACGAGCAGTACTTC
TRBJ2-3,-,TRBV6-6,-,CASSYRGSGPTDTQYF,TGTGCCAGCAGTTACAGGGGTAGCGGCCCCACAGATACGCAGTATTTT
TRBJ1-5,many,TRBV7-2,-,CASSLSSNQPQHF,TGTGCCAGCAGCTTATCCAGTAATCAGCCCCAGCATTTT
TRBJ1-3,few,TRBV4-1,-,CASSQFPPARLSGNTIYF,TGCGCCAGCAGCCAGTTCCCCCCGGCCAGACTTTCTGGAAACACCATATATTTT
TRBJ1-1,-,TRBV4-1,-,CASSQSGRPITEAFF,TGCGCCAGCAGCCAATCGGGACGTCCGATCACTGAAGCTTTCTTT
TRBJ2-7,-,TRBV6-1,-,CASSAPWLAYDQEQYF,TGTGCCAGCAGTGCCCCCTGGCTAGCATACGATCAGGAGCAGTACTTC
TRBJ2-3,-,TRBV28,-,CASSPQKGVSTDTQYF,TGTGCCAGCAGTCCCCAGAAGGGGGTCAGCACAGATACGCAGTATTTT
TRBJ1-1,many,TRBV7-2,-,CASSPGSEAVAEAEAFF,TGTGCCAGCAGCCCCGGATCAGAGGCCGTGGCCGAGGCTGAAGCTTTCTTT
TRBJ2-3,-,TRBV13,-,CASSAPSTSSGTDTQYF,TGTGCCAGCAGCGCGCCATCTACATCCTCGGGCACAGATACGCAGTATTTT
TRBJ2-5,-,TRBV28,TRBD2,CASTLTGGPQETQYF,TGTGCCAGCACCCTTACGGGGGGGCCCCAAGAGACCCAGTACTTC
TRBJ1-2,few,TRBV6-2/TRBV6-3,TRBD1,CASSSFRTGVYGYTF,TGTGCCAGCAGTTCCTTTCGGACAGGGGTGTATGGCTACACCTTC
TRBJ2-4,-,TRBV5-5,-,CASSLQGEAVGKNIQYF,TGTGCCAGCAGCCTTCAGGGGGAGGCCGTGGGCAAAAACATTCAGTACTTC
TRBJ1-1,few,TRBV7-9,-,CASSPPLGIPRTEAFF,TGTGCCAGCAGCCCCCCCCTGGGGATTCCGAGAACCGAAGCTTTCTTT
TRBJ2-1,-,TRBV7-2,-,CASRARNNEQFF,TGTGCCAGCAGGGCAAGAAACAATGAGCAGTTCTTC
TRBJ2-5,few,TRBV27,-,CASGALEETQYF,TGTGCCAGCGGGGCTCTTGAAGAGACCCAGTACTTC
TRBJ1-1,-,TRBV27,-,CASSFFTGTEAFF,TGTGCCAGCAGTTTTTTCACCGGCACTGAAGCTTTCTTT
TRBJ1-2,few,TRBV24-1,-,CATSEGGSGYGYTF,TGTGCCACCAGTGAAGGGGGGAGCGGCTATGGCTACACCTTC
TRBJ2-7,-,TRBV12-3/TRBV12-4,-,CASSPLVGEGSYEQYF,TGTGCCAGCAGTCCTTTGGTGGGGGAAGGCTCCTACGAGCAGTACTTC